One T cell receptor (beta chain) is described in this entry. Other DNA variants within this sample encode the same CDR3. The data originate from a study of blood T cell repertoires in COVID-19. Study-level background: The origin of the acute and convalescent COVID-19 samples was the United States, Italy and Spain. PBMCs, B-cell-depleted T cells, or T cells provided the cDNA or gDNA that made up the material.

Study processing details: It was from reference gene primer amplification that nucleated cell counts were estimated. Sequencing used immunoSEQ multiplex PCR; TCRdb keeps in-frame clones, though not all of them. V and J calls and clone size are those listed in that table; D and trimming were worked out from the DNA. Of 130,000 to 150,000 clones in the sample, 81% were seen once. Per the germline V gene, CDR1 is SGHRS and CDR2 is YFSETQ. V was clipped by 0 bases and J by 8 bases; unmatched bases: 4. The CDR3 totals 13 residues. The chain employs TRBV5-1 and TRBJ1-2; 7 positions match TRBD1. Sequenced: peripheral blood. The clonotype was recovered from a human donor with acute or convalescent COVID-19. The donor label of this sample is uncertain. The CDR3 DNA reads as TGCGCCAGCAGCTTGGGCCAGGGGGGCGGCTACACCTTC. Translated: CASSLGQGGGYTF.